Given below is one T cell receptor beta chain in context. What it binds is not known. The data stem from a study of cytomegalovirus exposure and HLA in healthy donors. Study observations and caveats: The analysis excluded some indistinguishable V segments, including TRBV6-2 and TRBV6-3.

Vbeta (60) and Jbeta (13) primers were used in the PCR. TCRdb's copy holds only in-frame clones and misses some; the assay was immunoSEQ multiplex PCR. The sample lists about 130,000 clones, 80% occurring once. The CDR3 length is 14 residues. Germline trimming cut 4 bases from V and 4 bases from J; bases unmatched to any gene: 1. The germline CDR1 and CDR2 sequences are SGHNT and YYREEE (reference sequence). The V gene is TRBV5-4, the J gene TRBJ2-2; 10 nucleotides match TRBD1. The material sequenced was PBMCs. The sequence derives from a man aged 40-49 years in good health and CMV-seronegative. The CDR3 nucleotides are TGTGCCAGCAGCCGGACAGGGGGCACCGGGGAGCTGTTTTTT. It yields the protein CASSRTGGTGELFF.